This paragraph reports one T cell receptor beta chain. What this receptor recognizes is not known. It has no much larger one-base neighbor in the sample; base qualities were not kept. V loses 0 bases of germline sequence and J loses 13 bases, and the interval between the two ends is 10 bases. CDR1 and CDR2 are read off the germline V gene as SGHRS and YFSETQ. The CDR3 runs 12 amino acids, cysteine and phenylalanine included. Only CDR3 DNA is held: 36 bases, read in frame from base 1. TCRbeta CDR3 regions were amplified from genomic DNA by means of the immunoSEQ Assay, a bias-controlled multiplex PCR. The authors' pipeline ran thus. The number of nucleated cells in each sample was estimated by amplification of reference gene primers within the assay. To quantify the absolute abundance of each unique TCRbeta CDR3 rearrangement, sequence reads were collapsed and filtered. For each sample, productive Simpson clonality was calculated by taking the square root of Simpson's diversity index across productive rearrangements. Sourced from immuneACCESS, this table was stored by TCRdb with only in-frame sequences that have V and J called. A share of the clones is absent; for the studies checked, an unresolved V gene accounts for under half, and the remainder has no known explanation. The D gene and trimming were derived from the DNA, and the V and J assignments and clone size from that table. The sample table lists 210,000 or so clones, over 75% of them with a count of one. The top ten constitute approximately 5.1% of the sample.

The data were taken from a study of blood T cell repertoires in COVID-19 (dated by TCRdb to about 2020). Looking at the study overall: Samples from collaborators originated in the United States, Italy and Spain and spanned both the acute and convalescent phases of COVID-19. Deeply sampled blood TCRbeta repertoires from subjects exposed to, actively infected with, or recovered from COVID-19 were included in the dataset. Samples came from the ongoing ImmuneRACE study (first 160 participants) plus 1,254 subjects from 6 global collaborators. The material from the prospective study consisted of cDNA or gDNA derived from T cells, B-cell-depleted T cells, or PBMCs. The sample metadata nearly always contained a de-identified subject ID, COVID-19 status, age in years and sex. The repertoires were released in a freely available public database intended as a resource for research on the immune response to SARS-CoV-2. Where available, HLA class I and class II types were obtained from metadata supplied by the sample provider rather than from assay-based typing.

Beyond this particular receptor, the publication reports: The amount of clinical and demographic metadata varied by source and participant and was provided uncurated.

One collaborating source in Seattle enrolled patients while the patients were actively infected and followed the patients over time throughout the course of disease. Each collaborating institution followed its own protocols to collect whole blood in K2EDTA tubes. For TCRbeta analysis, collaborator samples were shipped as frozen whole blood, as isolated PBMCs, or as DNA extracted from either sample type. Material: peripheral blood. This receptor chain uses TRBV5-1 and TRBJ1-4, and possibly TRBD1, on 6 matching bases. The sequence was obtained from a man aged 50-59 years with COVID-19, enrolled during active disease. In nucleotides, the sequence is TGCGCCAGCAGCTTGGACAGGGAGTCACTGTTTTTT. It translates to CASSLDRESLFF.